The source of this T cell receptor (beta chain) is a study of regulatory dendritic cells for organ transplantation. General study results and limits: Memory CD8+ clonal expansion seemed more limited with regulatory than mature dendritic cells.

Comment on this clone: Its antigen is still unknown.

Sequenced by immunoSEQ multiplex PCR; TCRdb stores in-frame clones only, minus some. In the table there are approximately 28,000 clones, roughly 84% of which are singletons. CD4+ or CD8+ T cells were sorted as naive CD45RA+ or memory CD45RO+. Germline trimming cut 9 bases from V and 2 bases from J; bases unmatched to any gene: 4. From germline, CDR1 is SGHAT and CDR2 FQDESV (reference sequence). This CDR3 region has 14 residues. V and J are TRBV11-1 and TRBJ2-5, with 12 bases that match TRBD2. Input material: naive CD8+ T cells from blood. The subset was: CD45RA+ naive T cells. This TCR derives from a human donor in good health. The CDR3 DNA reads TGTGCCAGTCGGACTAGCGGGGATCAAGAGACCCAGTACTTC. This encodes CASRTSGDQETQYF.